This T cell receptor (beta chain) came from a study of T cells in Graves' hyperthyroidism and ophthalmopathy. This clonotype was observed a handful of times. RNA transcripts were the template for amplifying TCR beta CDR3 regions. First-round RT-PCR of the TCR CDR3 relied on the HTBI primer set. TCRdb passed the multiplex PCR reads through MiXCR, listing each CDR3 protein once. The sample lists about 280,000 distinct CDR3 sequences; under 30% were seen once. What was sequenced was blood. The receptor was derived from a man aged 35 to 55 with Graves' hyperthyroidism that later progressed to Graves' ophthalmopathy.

The CDR3 here is CSASAGTRPYEQYF. The CDR3 nucleotides are TGCAGTGCTAGCGCCGGGACTAGGCCCTACGAGCAGTACTTC. The V and J genes are TRBV20-1 and TRBJ2-7; 8 nucleotides match TRBD2. From germline, CDR1 is DFQATT and CDR2 SNEGSKA (reference sequence). The CDR3 is 14 amino acids. The J segment lost 2 bases and the V segment lost 3 bases, leaving 6 bases of the junction unmatched.